This is a list of T cell receptor beta chains from one sample in a study of T-cell reconstitution after alpha-beta-depleted transplantation in children. MiXCR, applied by TCRdb to the PCR reads, yields one record per CDR3 protein. There are 500,000 or so distinct CDR3 sequences in the sample; approximately 30% occur only once, and approximately 2.3% lies in the top ten. This specimen consisted of PBMCs from the stem cell graft donor, obtained from the stem cell graft. The receptor set was obtained from a human donor who donated a stem cell graft to a child with aplastic anemia. Both conserved end residues are part of each CDR3. Each record gives: V gene, clone size, J gene, D gene, CDR3 protein, CDR3 DNA. The D gene is left open where the match is weak. Clone size is not always given. Where it is, it says once, few, many or a class for expanded clones.

v_gene: TRBV12-3/TRBV12-4; abundance: -; j_gene: TRBJ2-1; d_gene: -; CDR3aa: CASSFTKGGYNEQFF; CDR3nt: TGTGCCAGCAGTTTTACCAAAGGCGGCTACAATGAGCAGTTCTTC
v_gene: TRBV18; abundance: -; j_gene: TRBJ2-3; d_gene: TRBD2; CDR3aa: CASSPPAGGPGDTQYF; CDR3nt: TGTGCCAGCTCACCACCGGCGGGAGGGCCAGGAGATACGCAGTATTTT
v_gene: TRBV5-1; abundance: -; j_gene: TRBJ2-2; d_gene: -; CDR3aa: CASSLVQGRSTGELFF; CDR3nt: TGCGCCAGCAGCTTGGTGCAGGGTAGGAGCACCGGGGAGCTGTTTTTT
v_gene: TRBV25-1; abundance: -; j_gene: TRBJ2-3; d_gene: -; CDR3aa: CASRPGGSGTDTQYF; CDR3nt: TGTGCCAGCAGGCCCGGGGGTAGCGGCACAGATACGCAGTATTTT
v_gene: TRBV21-1; abundance: few; j_gene: TRBJ2-5; d_gene: -; CDR3aa: CASSYEGGEETQYF; CDR3nt: TGTGCCAGCAGCTACGAGGGCGGAGAAGAGACCCAGTACTTC
v_gene: TRBV19; abundance: few; j_gene: TRBJ2-7; d_gene: TRBD2; CDR3aa: CASNIAGGGYEQYF; CDR3nt: TGTGCCAGTAACATAGCGGGAGGTGGCTACGAGCAGTACTTC
v_gene: TRBV12-3/TRBV12-4; abundance: -; j_gene: TRBJ1-4; d_gene: TRBD1; CDR3aa: CASSPGDRANYEKLFF; CDR3nt: TGTGCCAGCAGTCCCGGGGACAGGGCGAATTATGAAAAACTGTTTTTT
v_gene: TRBV7-2; abundance: many; j_gene: TRBJ2-1; d_gene: TRBD2; CDR3aa: CASSSPSAGGTSNEQFF; CDR3nt: TGTGCCAGCAGCTCCCCCAGTGCGGGAGGGACATCCAATGAGCAGTTCTTC
v_gene: TRBV28; abundance: once; j_gene: TRBJ1-4; d_gene: -; CDR3aa: CASSTEGDEKLFF; CDR3nt: TGTGCCAGCAGTACCGAGGGGGATGAAAAACTGTTTTTT
v_gene: TRBV19; abundance: -; j_gene: TRBJ2-3; d_gene: -; CDR3aa: CASSIGGTWGTQYF; CDR3nt: TGTGCCAGTAGTATAGGCGGGACCTGGGGTACGCAGTATTTT
v_gene: TRBV5-1; abundance: -; j_gene: TRBJ2-5; d_gene: -; CDR3aa: CASSPRFGVGTQYF; CDR3nt: TGCGCCAGCAGCCCCCGATTCGGGGTTGGGACCCAGTACTTC
v_gene: TRBV7-8; abundance: -; j_gene: TRBJ1-1; d_gene: -; CDR3aa: CASSPHWTDVKAFF; CDR3nt: TGTGCCAGCAGCCCCCACTGGACAGACGTTAAAGCTTTCTTT
v_gene: TRBV18; abundance: -; j_gene: TRBJ1-4; d_gene: -; CDR3aa: CASSLGVRQDSATNEKLFF; CDR3nt: TGTGCCAGCTCACTCGGGGTGCGACAGGACTCAGCAACTAATGAAAAACTGTTTTTT
v_gene: TRBV29-1; abundance: -; j_gene: TRBJ2-3; d_gene: -; CDR3aa: CSVEWSGESTDTQYF; CDR3nt: TGCAGCGTTGAATGGTCTGGGGAGAGCACAGATACGCAGTATTTT
v_gene: TRBV5-6; abundance: few; j_gene: TRBJ2-1; d_gene: -; CDR3aa: CASSVKNEQFF; CDR3nt: TGTGCCAGCAGCGTGAAGAATGAGCAGTTCTTC
v_gene: TRBV27; abundance: -; j_gene: TRBJ2-7; d_gene: TRBD2; CDR3aa: CATKFSGGSASYEQYF; CDR3nt: TGTGCCACCAAGTTTTCCGGGGGGAGCGCTTCCTACGAGCAGTACTTC
v_gene: TRBV19; abundance: once; j_gene: TRBJ1-5; d_gene: TRBD1; CDR3aa: CASSMIPQGAVGQPQHF; CDR3nt: TGTGCCAGTAGTATGATCCCCCAGGGGGCCGTAGGTCAGCCCCAGCATTTT
v_gene: TRBV20-1; abundance: few; j_gene: TRBJ1-1; d_gene: -; CDR3aa: CSASIMLNTEAFF; CDR3nt: TGCAGTGCTAGTATCATGTTGAACACTGAAGCTTTCTTT
v_gene: TRBV9; abundance: -; j_gene: TRBJ2-5; d_gene: TRBD1; CDR3aa: CASSVEPHLMPKGQGRETQYF; CDR3nt: TGTGCCAGCAGCGTAGAGCCCCACCTAATGCCGAAAGGACAGGGGAGGGAGACCCAGTACTTC
v_gene: TRBV18; abundance: -; j_gene: TRBJ2-1; d_gene: -; CDR3aa: CASSPQAEQFF; CDR3nt: TGTGCCAGCTCACCCCAGGCCGAGCAGTTCTTC
v_gene: TRBV6-2/TRBV6-3; abundance: -; j_gene: TRBJ2-1; d_gene: TRBD2; CDR3aa: CASSYSWGAGGRNEQFF; CDR3nt: TGTGCCAGCAGTTACTCGTGGGGAGCGGGAGGCCGCAATGAGCAGTTCTTC
v_gene: TRBV20-1; abundance: few; j_gene: TRBJ2-4; d_gene: -; CDR3aa: CSARDVRGTQNIQYF; CDR3nt: TGCAGTGCTAGAGATGTGAGGGGAACTCAAAACATTCAGTACTTC
v_gene: TRBV5-5; abundance: few; j_gene: TRBJ2-7; d_gene: TRBD2; CDR3aa: CASSYGGNSYEQYF; CDR3nt: TGTGCCAGCAGCTACGGGGGGAATTCCTACGAGCAGTACTTC